This TCR beta chain was recovered during a study of T cell repertoires in cytomegalovirus infection. Study-wide points: CMV-specific TCR beta clonotypes restricted by HLA-C dominated the ex vivo response. Cumulative public TCR beta family frequency identified CMV carriers with the relevant HLA.

With regard to this clonotype: Its target is not known.

Each CDR3 protein gets one entry after TCRdb re-called the reads with MiXCR. The sample includes about 920,000 distinct CDR3 sequences, roughly 30% of them seen just once. The V and J ends lost 4 bases and 2 bases, in that order; junction bases with no gene match: 9. The CDR3 covers 16 residues. CDR1 and CDR2 (germline): MNHEY, SVGAGI. The J gene is TRBJ2-7, the V gene TRBV6-5, with 9 positions matching TRBD2. The sequencing used cultured CD8+ T cells from PBMCs, collected from culture after CMV antigen stimulation. This sequence originates from a human donor in good health (CMV status not recorded). Some clones in this sample may be carry-over from other donors' samples. Here the CDR3 reads CASSSPRTSATYEQYF. Written as DNA, the CDR3 is TGTGCCAGCAGTTCCCCCAGGACTAGCGCCACCTACGAGCAGTACTTC.